This TCR beta chain was obtained from a study of T cell repertoires in cytomegalovirus infection. About the study: Signatures in public TCR beta sequences pointed to both CMV infection and matching HLA type.

Only one count was recorded for this clonotype. As yet, its antigen is unknown. A single record per CDR3 protein comes from TCRdb applying MiXCR to the reads. Of approximately 120,000 distinct CDR3 sequences listed, over 30% are singletons. The germline V gene encodes CDR1 SEHNR and CDR2 FQNEAQ (reference sequence). J gave up 5 bases and V 4 bases, and 3 bases lay outside the gene matches. The CDR3 is made up of 15 amino acids. General study results and limits: Ex vivo, HLA-C-restricted CMV-specific TCR beta clonotypes prevailed over the rest of the response.

This TCR was sampled from a human donor in good health (CMV status not recorded). Some clones in this sample may be carry-over from other donors' samples. The gene calls are TRBV7-9 and TRBJ2-5; 14 bases map to TRBD2. The sequencing used CD8+ T cells from cultured PBMCs, collected from culture after CMV antigen stimulation. The CDR3 sequence: CASSSTSGGAETQYF. The CDR3 DNA reads as TGTGCCAGCAGCTCGACTAGCGGGGGGGCGGAGACCCAGTACTTC.